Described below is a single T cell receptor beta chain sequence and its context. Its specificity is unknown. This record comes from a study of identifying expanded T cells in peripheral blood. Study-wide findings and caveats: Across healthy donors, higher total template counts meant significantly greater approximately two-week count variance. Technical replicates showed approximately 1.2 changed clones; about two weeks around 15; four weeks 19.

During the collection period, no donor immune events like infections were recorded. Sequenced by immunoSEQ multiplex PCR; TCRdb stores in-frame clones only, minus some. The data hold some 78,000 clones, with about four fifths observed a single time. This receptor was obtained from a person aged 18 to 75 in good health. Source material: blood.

The CDR3 bases are TGTGCCAGCAGCCGAGGGGGCCAGACAACTAATGAAAAACTGTTTTTT. Amino acid sequence: CASSRGGQTTNEKLFF. The chain joins TRBV5-4 to TRBJ1-4, with 7 nucleotides matching TRBD1. V dropped 4 bases and J dropped 0; count of bases not matched to a gene: 6. There are 16 residues in the CDR3. Germline CDR1 is SGHNT and CDR2 is YYREEE (reference sequence). Looking up the rest from reference TRBV5-4 and TRBJ1-4 gives the full variable domain: ETGVTQSPTHLIKTRGQQVTLRCSSQSGHNTVSWYQQALGQGPQFIFQYYREEENGRGNFPPRFSGLQFPNYSSELNVNALELDDSALYLCASSRGGQTTNEKLFFGSGTQLSVL.